The rows below give T cell receptor beta chains drawn from one sample of a study of post-analysis software for immune sequencing data. TCRdb fed the PCR reads into MiXCR, producing one record per CDR3 protein. The data hold fewer than 600,000 distinct CDR3 sequences, with nearly 45% observed a single time. What was sequenced was blood. The receptors shown here come from a girl aged 10 to 17 with multiple sclerosis. CDR3s include the opening cysteine and the closing phenylalanine or tryptophan. The order of the fields is V gene, J gene, clone size, D gene, CDR3 protein, CDR3 DNA. The D gene is left open where the match is weak. Some rows mark clone size as missing; the rest say once, few, many or name a class of expanded clone.

TRBV7-9	TRBJ2-1	few	NA	CASSLDPGHPSGNEQFF	TGTGCCAGCAGCTTGGATCCGGGACACCCCTCTGGGAATGAGCAGTTCTTC
TRBV7-3	TRBJ2-1	once	NA	CAGSLTYSAHEQFF	TGTGCCGGCAGCTTAACCTACAGCGCACATGAGCAGTTCTTC
TRBV4-2	TRBJ2-7	few	TRBD1	CASSQGGTGSDEQYF	TGTGCCAGCAGCCAGGGTGGGACAGGGTCAGACGAGCAGTACTTC
TRBV5-1	TRBJ2-7	NA	NA	CASSLTEDGSSYEQYF	TGCGCCAGCAGCTTGACCGAGGACGGGAGCTCCTACGAGCAGTACTTC
TRBV12-3/TRBV12-4	TRBJ1-2	NA	NA	CASSLRPGGYGYTF	TGTGCCAGCAGTTTACGGCCGGGGGGCTATGGCTACACCTTC
TRBV4-1	TRBJ2-4	few	NA	CASSQIAALAKNIQYF	TGCGCCAGCAGCCAAATAGCGGCACTAGCCAAAAACATTCAGTACTTC
TRBV28	TRBJ2-1	NA	NA	CASRPASSDEQFF	TGTGCCAGCAGACCGGCAAGCTCGGATGAGCAGTTCTTC
TRBV29-1	TRBJ1-2	few	TRBD1	CSVGLRTGESWYRGYTF	TGCAGCGTTGGATTAAGGACAGGGGAGTCTTGGTATCGTGGCTACACCTTC
TRBV6-2/TRBV6-3	TRBJ2-1	NA	NA	CASSYSEGAQFF	TGTGCCAGCAGTTACTCTGAGGGAGCACAGTTCTTC
TRBV12-3/TRBV12-4	TRBJ1-2	NA	NA	CASSFTRQDGYTF	TGTGCCAGCAGTTTCACCCGACAGGATGGCTACACCTTC
TRBV5-1	TRBJ2-5	few	NA	CASSPQGIGGETQYF	TGCGCCAGCAGCCCGCAGGGCATTGGCGGAGAGACCCAGTACTTC
TRBV20-1	TRBJ1-5	NA	NA	CSARATNQPQHF	TGCAGTGCTAGGGCCACGAATCAGCCCCAGCATTTT
TRBV6-5	TRBJ1-2	NA	TRBD1	CASSYSTTGVGYGYTF	TGTGCCAGCAGTTACTCTACGACAGGGGTCGGTTATGGCTACACCTTC
TRBV12-3/TRBV12-4	TRBJ1-5	NA	NA	CASSLAGAGQPQHF	TGTGCCAGCAGTTTAGCGGGGGCTGGTCAGCCCCAGCATTTT
TRBV4-2	TRBJ1-5	many	TRBD1	CASSHEEGARNQPQHF	TGTGCCAGCAGCCACGAGGAGGGGGCTAGGAATCAGCCCCAGCATTTT
TRBV24-1	TRBJ2-5	NA	TRBD1	CATSDIAGGRETQYF	TGTGCCACCAGTGATATTGCAGGGGGCCGGGAGACCCAGTACTTC
TRBV6-5	TRBJ2-4	NA	TRBD2	CASSYGVAGGLNIQYF	TGTGCCAGCAGTTACGGGGTAGCGGGAGGCCTAAACATTCAGTACTTC